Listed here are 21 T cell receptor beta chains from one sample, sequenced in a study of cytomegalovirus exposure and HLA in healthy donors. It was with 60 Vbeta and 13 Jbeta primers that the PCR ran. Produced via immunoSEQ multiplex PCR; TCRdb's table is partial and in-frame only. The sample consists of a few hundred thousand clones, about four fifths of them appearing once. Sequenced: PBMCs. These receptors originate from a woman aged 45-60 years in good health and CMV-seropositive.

The CDR3 DNA reads as TGCAGCGTTGAAGTAGGAGCCGGCACAGGTTACGAGCAGTACTTC. This codes for CSVEVGAGTGYEQYF. The chain recombines TRBV29-1 with TRBJ2-7, with a weak D call TRBD1 (5 bases). Trimming shortened V by 1 base and J by 4 bases, and 17 bases separated the two germline ends. CDR3 size: 15 residues. From germline, CDR1 is SQVTM and CDR2 ANQGSEA.

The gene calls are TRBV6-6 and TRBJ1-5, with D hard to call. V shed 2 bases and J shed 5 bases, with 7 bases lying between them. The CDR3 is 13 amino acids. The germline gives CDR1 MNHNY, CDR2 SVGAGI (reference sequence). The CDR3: CASSYEPHQPQHF. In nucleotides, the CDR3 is TGTGCCAGCAGTTACGAGCCCCATCAGCCCCAGCATTTT.

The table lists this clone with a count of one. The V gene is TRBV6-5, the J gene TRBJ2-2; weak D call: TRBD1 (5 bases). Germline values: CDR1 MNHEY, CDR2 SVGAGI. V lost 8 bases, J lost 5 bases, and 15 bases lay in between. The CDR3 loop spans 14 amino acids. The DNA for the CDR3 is TGTGCCAGCCGACCATCAGGGTCGACCGGGGAGCTGTTTTTT. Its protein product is CASRPSGSTGELFF.

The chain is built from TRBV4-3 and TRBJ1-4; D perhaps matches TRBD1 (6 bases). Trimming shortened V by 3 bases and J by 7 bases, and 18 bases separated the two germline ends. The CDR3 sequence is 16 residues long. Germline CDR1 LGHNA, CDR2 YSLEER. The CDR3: CASSQALQGEGEKLFF. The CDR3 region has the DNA TGCGCCAGCAGCCAGGCCCTACAGGGCGAGGGTGAAAAACTGTTTTTT.

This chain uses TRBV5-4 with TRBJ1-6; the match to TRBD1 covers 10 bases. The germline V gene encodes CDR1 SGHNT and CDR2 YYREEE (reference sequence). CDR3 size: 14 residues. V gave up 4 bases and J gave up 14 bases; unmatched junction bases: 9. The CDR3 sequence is CASSQWDRGSALHF. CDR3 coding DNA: TGTGCCAGCAGCCAATGGGACAGGGGATCAGCCCTCCACTTT.

CDR3 coding DNA: TGCAGTGCTAGACCGCGCTACGAGCAGTACTTC. Encoded protein: CSARPRYEQYF. V and J are TRBV20-1 and TRBJ2-7, with unresolved D. From germline, CDR1 is DFQATT and CDR2 SNEGSKA (reference sequence). The V gene lost 2 bases and the J gene lost 3 bases, with 5 bases spanning the gap. The CDR3 runs to 11 residues.

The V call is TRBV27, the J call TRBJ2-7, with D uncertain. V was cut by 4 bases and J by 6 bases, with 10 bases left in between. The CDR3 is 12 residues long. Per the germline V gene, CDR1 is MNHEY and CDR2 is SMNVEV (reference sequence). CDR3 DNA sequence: TGTGCCAGCAGTTCCCCTTTATCCGAGCAGTACTTC. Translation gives CASSSPLSEQYF.

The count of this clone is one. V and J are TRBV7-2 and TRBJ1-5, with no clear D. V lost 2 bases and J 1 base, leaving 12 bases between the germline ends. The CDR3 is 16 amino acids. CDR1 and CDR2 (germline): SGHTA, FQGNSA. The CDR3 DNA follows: TGTGCCAGCAGCTTATTGCCCAGAGGGAGCAATCAGCCCCAGCATTTT. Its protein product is CASSLLPRGSNQPQHF.

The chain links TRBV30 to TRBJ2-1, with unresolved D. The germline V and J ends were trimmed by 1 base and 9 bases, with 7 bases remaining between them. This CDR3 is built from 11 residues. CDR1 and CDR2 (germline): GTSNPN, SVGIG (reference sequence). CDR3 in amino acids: CAWSGGLEQFF. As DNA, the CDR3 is TGTGCCTGGAGTGGCGGTCTTGAGCAGTTCTTC. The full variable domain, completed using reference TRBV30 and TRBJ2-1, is SQTIHQWPATLVQPVGSPLSLECTVEGTSNPNLYWYRQAAGRGLQLLFYSVGIGQISSEVPQNLSASRPQDRQFILSSKKLLLSDSGFYLCAWSGGLEQFFGPGTRLTVL.

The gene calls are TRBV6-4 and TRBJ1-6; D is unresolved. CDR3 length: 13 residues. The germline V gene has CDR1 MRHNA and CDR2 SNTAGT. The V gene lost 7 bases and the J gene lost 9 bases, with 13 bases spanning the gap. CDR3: CASKENLGSPLHF. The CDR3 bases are TGTGCCAGCAAAGAGAATCTAGGTTCACCCCTCCACTTT.

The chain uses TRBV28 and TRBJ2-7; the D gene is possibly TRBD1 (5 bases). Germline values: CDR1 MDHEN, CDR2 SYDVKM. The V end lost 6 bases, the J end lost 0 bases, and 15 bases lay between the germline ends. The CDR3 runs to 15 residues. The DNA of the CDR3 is TGTGCCAGCAGGCTAATGGACACCAGCTCCTACGAGCAGTACTTC. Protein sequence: CASRLMDTSSYEQYF.

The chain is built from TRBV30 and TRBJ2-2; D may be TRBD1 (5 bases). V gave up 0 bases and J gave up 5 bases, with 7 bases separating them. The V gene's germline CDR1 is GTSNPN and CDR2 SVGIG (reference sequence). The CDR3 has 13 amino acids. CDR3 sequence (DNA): TGTGCCTGGAGTGTAGGGGAAACCGGGGAGCTGTTTTTT. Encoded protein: CAWSVGETGELFF. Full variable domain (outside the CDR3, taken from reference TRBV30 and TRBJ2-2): SQTIHQWPATLVQPVGSPLSLECTVEGTSNPNLYWYRQAAGRGLQLLFYSVGIGQISSEVPQNLSASRPQDRQFILSSKKLLLSDSGFYLCAWSVGETGELFFGEGSRLTVL.

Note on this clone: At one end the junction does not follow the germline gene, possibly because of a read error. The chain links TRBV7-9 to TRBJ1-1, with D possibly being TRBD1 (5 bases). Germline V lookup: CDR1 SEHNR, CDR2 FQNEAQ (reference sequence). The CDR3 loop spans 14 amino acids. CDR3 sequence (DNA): TGTTCCAGCAGCTTATCAGGGAAGAACACTGAAGCTTTCTTT. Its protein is CSSSLSGKNTEAFF.

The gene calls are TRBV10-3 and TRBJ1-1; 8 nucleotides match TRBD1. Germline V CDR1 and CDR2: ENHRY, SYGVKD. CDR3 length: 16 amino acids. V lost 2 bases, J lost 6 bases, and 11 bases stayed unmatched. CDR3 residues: CAISEGQGYNRPEAFF. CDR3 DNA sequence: TGTGCCATCAGTGAGGGACAGGGCTATAACAGGCCTGAAGCTTTCTTT.

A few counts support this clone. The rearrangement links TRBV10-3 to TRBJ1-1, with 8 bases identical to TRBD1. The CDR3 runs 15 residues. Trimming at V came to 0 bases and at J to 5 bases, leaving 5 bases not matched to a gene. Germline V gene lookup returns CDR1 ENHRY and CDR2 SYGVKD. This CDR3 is CAISESPDRATEAFF. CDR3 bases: TGTGCCATCAGTGAGTCACCGGACAGGGCGACTGAAGCTTTCTTT.

CDR3 sequence: CASGLRLAFFTQYF. The CDR3 DNA is TGTGCGTCGGGGTTGAGACTAGCGTTTTTTACGCAGTATTTT. The genes are TRBV11-3 and TRBJ2-3; 8 positions agree with TRBD2. The CDR3 totals 14 residues. Germline CDR1 reads SGHNT; CDR2 reads YENEEA.

The CDR3 DNA reads TGTGCCAGCAGCGTCGACGAGGGCACAGATACGCAGTATTTT. Protein: CASSVDEGTDTQYF. The chain uses TRBV7-9 and TRBJ2-3; D remains ambiguous. The CDR3 is 14 residues long. V was clipped by 5 bases and J by 1 base, with 10 bases between them. Per the germline V gene, CDR1 is SEHNR and CDR2 is FQNEAQ (reference sequence).

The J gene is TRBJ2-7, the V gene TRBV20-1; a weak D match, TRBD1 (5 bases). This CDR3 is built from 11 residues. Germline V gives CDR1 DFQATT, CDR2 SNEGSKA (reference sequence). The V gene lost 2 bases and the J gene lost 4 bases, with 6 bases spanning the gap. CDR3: CSARQGYEQYF. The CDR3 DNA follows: TGCAGTGCTAGACAGGGATACGAGCAGTACTTC.

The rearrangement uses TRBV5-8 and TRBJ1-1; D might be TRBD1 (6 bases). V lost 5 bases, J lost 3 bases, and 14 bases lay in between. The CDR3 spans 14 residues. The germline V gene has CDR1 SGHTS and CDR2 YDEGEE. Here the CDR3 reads CASSEQGGDTEAFF. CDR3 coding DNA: TGTGCCAGCAGTGAACAGGGTGGGGACACTGAAGCTTTCTTT.

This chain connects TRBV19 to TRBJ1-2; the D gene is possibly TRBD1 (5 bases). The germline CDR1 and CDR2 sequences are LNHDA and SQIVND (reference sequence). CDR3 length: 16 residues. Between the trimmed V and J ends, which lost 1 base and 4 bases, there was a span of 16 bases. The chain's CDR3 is CASSIVPGTGGYGYTF. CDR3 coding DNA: TGTGCCAGTAGTATAGTCCCCGGGACCGGGGGCTATGGCTACACCTTC.

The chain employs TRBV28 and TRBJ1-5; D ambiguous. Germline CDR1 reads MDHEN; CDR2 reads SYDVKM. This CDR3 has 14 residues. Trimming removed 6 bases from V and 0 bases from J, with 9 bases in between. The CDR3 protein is CASRSPYSNQPQHF. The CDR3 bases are TGTGCCAGCAGGTCTCCCTATAGCAATCAGCCCCAGCATTTT.